This T cell receptor beta chain was profiled in a study of blood T cells in healthy people across ages. Study background: Per two T cells, about one barcoded beta molecule was captured through template switching. Overall study findings and caveats: Relative to aged donors, long-lived donors carried more naive CD4+ cells and displayed higher diversity.

In the case of this clonotype: Its antigen is unidentified. At one boundary the junction diverges from the germline segment, which might be a read error.

The CDR3 length is 15 residues. Germline V lookup: CDR1 SQVTM, CDR2 ANQGSEA. Combining a sample-barcoded 5' primer with a J-beta primer mix, a second PCR ran for about 7 to 11 cycles. In TCRdb, the 5' RACE reads were re-called with MiXCR into one record per CDR3 protein. This table has some 940,000 distinct CDR3 sequences, roughly 29% appearing once. The same sample was also studied in work on T cells of mothers and their children. From that study: Similar thymic selection effects on TCR recombination output appear in pairs, both related and unrelated.

This TCR was sampled from a woman in her 40s in good health. The specimen sequenced was blood. The chain carries TRBV29-1 and TRBJ1-2; TRBD1 aligns across 8 bases. The CDR3 region is CGVGAGTGHNYGYTF. CDR3 DNA: TGCGGCGTTGGAGCGGGGACAGGACATAACTATGGCTACACCTTC.